Listed here is a single T cell receptor (beta chain). This sample was taken from a study of blood T cell repertoires in COVID-19. The data were produced by immunoSEQ multiplex PCR, yet TCRdb's version contains in-frame clones alone and is incomplete. The table has a few hundred thousand clones, 89% seen once; the top ten hold 4% to 5%. This receptor was obtained from a woman aged 40 to 50 who had recovered from COVID-19. Sequencing input: peripheral blood.

The CDR3: CASSTSGGPADTQYF. For the CDR3, the DNA is TGTGCCAGCAGCACGTCGGGAGGGCCTGCAGATACGCAGTATTTT. The genes are TRBV5-6 and TRBJ2-3; 8 bases map to TRBD2. CDR1 and CDR2 from the germline V gene are SGHDT and YYEEEE. The ends lost 4 bases at V and 4 bases at J; junction bases unmatched: 8. This CDR3 is 15 amino acids long.